The T cell receptor (beta chain) under discussion was sequenced for a study of Graves' ophthalmopathy and Graves' hyperthyroidism. General study findings and limits: Detected in blood as well were most expanded thyroid clonotypes with frequency above 0.001.

The TCR beta CDR3 regions underwent amplification from RNA transcripts. RT-PCR in the first round used HTBI primers; a second-round multiplex PCR followed. One entry per CDR3 protein results from TCRdb running MiXCR on the multiplex PCR reads. The table records 40,000 to 50,000 distinct CDR3 sequences, more than 45% of them present only once. Ten or more counts support this clonotype. Its antigen is currently unknown. Germline assignment: CDR1 MNHEY and CDR2 SVGAGI. The V gene end was trimmed by 3 bases and the J gene end by 4 bases; junction bases not matched to a gene: 17. The CDR3 length is 19 residues. CAS ≥3, NOSPECS ≥4, moderate-to-severe activity and duration under 3 months marked donors with ophthalmopathy. Symptoms, serum thyroxine and TRAb, thyroid ultrasound, and orbital computed tomography formed the diagnostic basis. The PBMC fraction was derived from around 10 ml of fresh peripheral blood.

This TCR was recovered from an adult man with Graves' ophthalmopathy. The sequencing input was peripheral blood. The chain carries TRBV6-5 and TRBJ2-5; 10 bases agree with TRBD1. The chain's CDR3 is CASSYRTLRDRGGRETQYF. DNA of the CDR3: TGTGCCAGCAGTTATCGAACACTCCGGGACAGGGGTGGCCGAGAGACCCAGTACTTC.